This passage covers 31 T cell receptor beta chains from one sample sequenced in a study of read filtering for tumor transcriptome and immune sequencing. The library was built from roughly 400 ng RNA with molecular barcoded adaptors for alpha/delta and beta/gamma chains. MiXCR, run by TCRdb on the reads, gives a single entry per CDR3 protein. The repertoire holds some 41,000 distinct CDR3 sequences, with around 15% as singletons. Sequences were obtained from a population of CD138-negative cells sorted from bone marrow. These receptors were taken from a donor over 35 with multiple myeloma.

This clonotype was seen many times. The genes are TRBV5-1 and TRBJ2-5; no reliable D call. The V gene lost 0 bases and the J gene lost 2 bases, with 14 bases spanning the gap. CDR1 SGHRS and CDR2 YFSETQ come from the germline V gene. This CDR3 spans 16 amino acids. CDR3 in amino acids: CASSLGIGDRQETQYF. The CDR3 coding sequence is TGCGCCAGCAGCTTGGGTATTGGGGATCGACAAGAGACCCAGTACTTC.

This clonotype was counted many times. This chain links TRBV20-1 with TRBJ1-5, with TRBD1 as a possible D gene (6 bases). Germline CDR1 DFQATT, CDR2 SNEGSKA (reference sequence). The CDR3 covers 13 residues. The germline V and J ends were trimmed by 4 bases and 2 bases, with 9 bases remaining between them. Here the CDR3 reads CSAMAGGNQPQHF. The CDR3 DNA sequence: TGCAGTGCTATGGCAGGGGGCAATCAGCCCCAGCATTTT.

This clonotype was seen ten or more times. The CDR3 coding sequence is TGTGCCAGCACCAGCGGGGGGTACGAGCAGTACTTC. Residues: CASTSGGYEQYF. This chain links TRBV3-1 with TRBJ2-7, with 9 bases identical to TRBD2. Germline CDR1 reads LGHDT; CDR2 reads YNNKEL (reference sequence). The CDR3 has 12 residues. The V gene end was trimmed by 7 bases and the J gene end by 4 bases; junction bases not matched to a gene: 2.

This clonotype has ten or more counts. The chain employs TRBV24-1 and TRBJ2-3; no definite D call. The CDR3 is 15 residues long. The germline V and J ends were trimmed by 4 bases and 2 bases, with 12 bases remaining between them. Germline loops: CDR1 KGHDR, CDR2 SFDVKD. DNA of the CDR3: TGTGCCACCAGTGAAGTGGGCTTTACCACAGATACGCAGTATTTT. Translated: CATSEVGFTTDTQYF.

On this clonotype: Likely a read error: the CDR3 ends without its conserved phenylalanine or tryptophan. The rearrangement links TRBV20-1 to TRBJ1-1, with a weak D call TRBD1 (5 bases). CDR3 size: 15 residues. Germline-derived CDR1 and CDR2 are DFQATT and SNEGSKA (reference sequence). The CDR3 region is CSASSARWQDTDAFV. In DNA, the CDR3 is TGCAGTGCTAGTTCCGCACGATGGCAGGACACTGATGCTTTCGTT.

This clonotype was seen repeatedly, ten times or more. V usage is TRBV5-6 and J usage is TRBJ2-7; no clear D gene. Germline CDR1 SGHDT, CDR2 YYEEEE. The germline V and J ends were trimmed by 1 base and 4 bases, with 12 bases remaining between them. The CDR3 runs to 14 residues. The chain's CDR3 is CASSLKAGRYEQYF. The DNA for the CDR3 is TGTGCCAGCAGCTTGAAGGCCGGTCGGTACGAGCAGTACTTC. Full variable domain (missing parts from reference TRBV5-6 and TRBJ2-7): DAGVTQSPTHLIKTRGQQVTLRCSPKSGHDTVSWYQQALGQGPQFIFQYYEEEERQRGNFPDRFSGHQFPNYSSELNVNALLLGDSALYLCASSLKAGRYEQYFGPGTRLTVT.

This clonotype is judged medium-sized. The V gene is TRBV11-2, the J gene TRBJ2-5; 12 bases agree with TRBD2. The length of the CDR3 is 17 residues. CDR1 is SGHAT, CDR2 FQNNGV, per germline. V lost 5 bases to trimming and J lost 2 bases; unmatched junction nucleotides: 9. CDR3 sequence (DNA): TGTGCCAGCAGCCTCAATGTTGGGACTAGCGGGCAAGAGACCCAGTACTTC. This sequence encodes CASSLNVGTSGQETQYF.

This clonotype was detected many times. The chain couples TRBV5-5 to TRBJ2-3; D may be TRBD1 (5 bases). The CDR3 totals 15 residues. Germline assignment: CDR1 SGHKS and CDR2 YYEKEE (reference sequence). V was clipped by 4 bases and J by 4 bases, with 16 bases between them. CDR3 loop: CASSPPAGLADTQYF. In DNA, the CDR3 is TGTGCCAGCAGCCCCCCGGCAGGGTTGGCAGATACGCAGTATTTT.

This clonotype was picked up many times. V gene TRBV7-2 combines with J gene TRBJ1-1; D unclear. The V gene's germline CDR1 is SGHTA and CDR2 FQGNSA. Trimming cost V 5 bases and J 0 bases, with 7 bases left between them. The CDR3 totals 13 residues. CDR3 nucleotides: TGTGCCAGCAGCCCCTCATTGAACACTGAAGCTTTCTTT. The encoded protein is CASSPSLNTEAFF.

This clonotype occurred many times. The rearrangement uses TRBV10-3 and TRBJ1-1; no reliable D call. The CDR3 extends over 12 amino acids. The germline gives CDR1 ENHRY, CDR2 SYGVKD. V was trimmed by 3 bases and J by 4 bases, leaving 6 bases between them. The CDR3 protein is CAISEIGTEAFF. The CDR3 DNA follows: TGTGCCATCAGTGAAATTGGCACTGAAGCTTTCTTT.

This clonotype was seen at least ten times. The gene calls are TRBV24-1 and TRBJ2-5; 8 bases map to TRBD1. The CDR3 has 17 residues. Looked up from germline, CDR1 is KGHDR and CDR2 is SFDVKD. V shed 4 bases and J 1 base; nucleotides not matched to a gene: 10. CDR3 loop: CATSEDQGARSQETQYF. The CDR3 DNA sequence: TGTGCCACCAGTGAGGACCAGGGGGCGCGGAGCCAAGAGACCCAGTACTTC.

At least ten counts were recorded for this clonotype. The genes are TRBV6-2 or TRBV6-3 and TRBJ1-5; D not resolved. V shed 7 bases and J shed 6 bases, with 13 bases lying between them. The V gene's germline CDR1 is MNHEY and CDR2 SVGEGT. The CDR3 is 13 amino acids. CDR3 coding DNA: TGTGCCAGCAACGACCGCCGCGGTCAGCCCCAGCATTTT. Protein product: CASNDRRGQPQHF.

This clonotype occurred many times. V usage is TRBV6-2 or TRBV6-3 and J usage is TRBJ2-3, with a weak D call TRBD1 (6 bases). The CDR3 is 17 residues long. Germline lookup yields CDR1 MNHEY and CDR2 SVGEGT. V was clipped by 6 bases and J by 0 bases, with 19 bases between them. This chain's CDR3 is CASSAFSGTQSTDTQYF. The CDR3 bases are TGTGCCAGCAGCGCGTTTTCCGGGACACAAAGCACAGATACGCAGTATTTT.

This clonotype was found many times. V and J are TRBV11-2 and TRBJ2-3; TRBD2 is a possible D gene (6 bases). Germline V CDR1 and CDR2: SGHAT, FQNNGV. The V and J ends lost 5 bases and 1 base respectively, with 16 bases between them. This CDR3 spans 16 amino acids. CDR3 amino acids: CASSRRREGGTDTQYF. CDR3 bases: TGTGCCAGCAGCCGCAGGCGGGAAGGGGGCACAGATACGCAGTATTTT.

This clonotype was picked up many times. The chain has TRBV19 and TRBJ1-4; D is unresolved. CDR3 length: 12 amino acids. CDR1 is LNHDA, CDR2 SQIVND, per germline (reference sequence). Deletions cut 2 bases from V and 10 bases from J, with 8 bases between. The CDR3 spells CASSISSGKLFF. CDR3 sequence (DNA): TGTGCCAGTAGTATATCGAGCGGAAAACTGTTTTTT.

In this sample, this clonotype turned up many times. The rearrangement uses TRBV2 and TRBJ1-2, with TRBD1 as a possible D gene (5 bases). The CDR3 spans 14 residues. Germline V CDR1 and CDR2: SNHLY, FYNNEI. Trimming removed 2 bases at V and 8 bases at J, with 15 bases between. The CDR3 loop reads CASSELAGIEGYTF. In nucleotides, the CDR3 is TGTGCCAGCAGTGAACTGGCAGGGATTGAGGGCTACACCTTC.

A word on this clonotype: The conserved closing phenylalanine or tryptophan is absent in this CDR3, likely reflecting a read error. The chain employs TRBV15 and TRBJ2-1, with D uncertain. V shed 8 bases and J shed 6 bases, with 11 bases lying between them. Germline CDR1 is LNHNV and CDR2 is YYDKDF (reference sequence). This CDR3 spans 12 amino acids. The CDR3 DNA reads as TGTGCCACCGGGCCGAGTTTCAATGAGCAGTTCTCT. Translating it yields CATGPSFNEQFS.

This clonotype showed up many times. The J gene is TRBJ2-1, the V gene TRBV29-1; 8 bases align to TRBD2. Germline V gene data show CDR1 as SQVTM and CDR2 as ANQGSEA. J was trimmed by 1 base and V by 3 bases; bases with no gene match: 5. The CDR3 is 15 residues long. As DNA, the CDR3 is TGCAGCGTTGAGTTCCCTAGCGGGTCCTACAATGAGCAGTTCTTC. It is translated as CSVEFPSGSYNEQFF.

At least ten counts were recorded for this clonotype. The CDR3, as DNA: TGCAGTGCTAGTCGAGGCCAAGAGACCCAGTACTTC. Encoded protein: CSASRGQETQYF. The J gene is TRBJ2-5, the V gene TRBV20-1; D remains ambiguous. From germline, CDR1 is DFQATT and CDR2 SNEGSKA (reference sequence). V was cut by 3 bases and J by 1 base, with 6 bases left in between. The CDR3 runs to 12 residues.

The table lists this clonotype with many counts. CDR3 bases: TGTGCCTGCCCCCACACGACGGCTAATGAAAAACTGTTTTTT. Protein product: CACPHTTANEKLFF. This chain connects TRBV30 to TRBJ1-4; D gene unclear. CDR1 is GTSNPN and CDR2 is SVGIG in the germline V gene (reference sequence). CDR3 size: 14 residues. V was cut by 6 bases and J by 3 bases, with 14 bases left in between.

This clonotype has ten or more counts. This chain links TRBV7-9 with TRBJ2-2; no clear D. The germline V and J ends were trimmed by 2 bases and 5 bases, with 12 bases remaining between them. This CDR3 is 15 amino acids long. The germline CDR1 and CDR2 sequences are SEHNR and FQNEAQ (reference sequence). The CDR3 DNA is TGTGCCAGCAGCTTAATCAGTGGTCGGACCGGGGAGCTGTTTTTT. Protein sequence: CASSLISGRTGELFF.

This clonotype was detected many times. This chain joins TRBV29-1 and TRBJ1-3; D gene uncertain. The CDR3 has 12 amino acids. Germline V gene sequence: CDR1 SQVTM, CDR2 ANQGSEA. Trimming took off 5 bases at V and 0 bases at J, with 5 bases between the two ends. The DNA of the CDR3 is TGCAGCGTTCAGACCTCTGGAAACACCATATATTTT. Protein product: CSVQTSGNTIYF.

With regard to this clonotype: This likely came from a read error, as a far larger clone is one base away. This chain joins TRBV7-2 and TRBJ2-7, with 7 positions matching TRBD1. Germline trimming cut 5 bases from V and 4 bases from J; bases unmatched to any gene: 17. The CDR3 loop spans 17 amino acids. The germline V gene has CDR1 SGHTA and CDR2 FQGNSA. CDR3 DNA sequence: TGTGCCAGCAGCCCTCCCCCCCAAGGACAGGCGAGATACGAGCAGTACTTC. Protein: CASSPPPQGQARYEQYF.

In its sample, this clonotype was seen a few times. Since a much larger clone is just one base distant, this may be a read error. V is TRBV7-9 and J is TRBJ2-1; a weak D match, TRBD1 (6 bases). The CDR3 length is 14 residues. Germline V lookup: CDR1 SEHNR, CDR2 FQNEAQ (reference sequence). For the CDR3, the DNA is TGTGCCAGCAGCCGGGACACATCTAGCAATGGGCAGTTCTTC. This encodes CASSRDTSSNGQFF.

This clonotype showed up many times. The V and J genes are TRBV6-2 or TRBV6-3 and TRBJ2-7; 10 bases are a match to TRBD2. Germline V CDR1 and CDR2: MNHEY, SVGEGT. With 5 bases clipped from V and 3 bases from J, the junction kept 13 bases outside the gene matches. This CDR3 is built from 17 residues. The CDR3 region has the DNA TGTGCCAGCAGTACCCTACGCACTAGCGGGACTCACTACGAGCAGTACTTC. Its translation: CASSTLRTSGTHYEQYF.

This clonotype was observed at least ten times. The chain links TRBV7-3 to TRBJ2-2; 16 nucleotides agree with TRBD2. The CDR3 extends over 16 amino acids. With 5 bases clipped from V and 6 bases from J, the junction kept 3 bases outside the gene matches. Germline V gene data show CDR1 as SGHTA and CDR2 as FQGTGA. The CDR3 spells CASSAGTSGRAGELFF. The DNA for the CDR3 is TGTGCCAGCAGCGCCGGGACTAGCGGGAGGGCCGGGGAGCTGTTTTTT.

Ten or more counts support this clonotype. The CDR3 DNA sequence: TGTGCCACCCGCACATACACCGGGGAGCTGTTTTTT. Translation gives CATRTYTGELFF. The J gene is TRBJ2-2, the V gene TRBV24-1; no reliable D call. In germline, CDR1 is KGHDR, CDR2 SFDVKD. V lost 9 bases and J lost 3, with 7 bases in between. This CDR3 spans 12 amino acids.

This clonotype was recorded at least ten times. This chain joins TRBV4-2 and TRBJ2-7, with 7 bases that match TRBD2. J gave up 2 bases and V 4 bases, and 14 bases lay outside the gene matches. The CDR3 is 17 residues long. Germline CDR1 reads LGHNA; CDR2 reads YNFKEQ. The DNA of the CDR3 is TGTGCCAGCAGCCCTGAAGGTTCCAGCGGGAATACCTACGAGCAGTACTTC. Translating gives CASSPEGSSGNTYEQYF.

This clonotype was seen ten or more times. The chain combines TRBV24-1 with TRBJ2-1, with 12 bases identical to TRBD2. V trimming: 4 bases; J trimming: 9 bases; junction bases outside the gene matches: 9. CDR3 length: 16 amino acids. Germline V gene lookup returns CDR1 KGHDR and CDR2 SFDVKD. DNA of the CDR3: TGTGCCACCAGTGAAGCGTCTAGCGGGAGGGCGGGTGAGCAGTTCTTC. It codes for CATSEASSGRAGEQFF.

The table lists this clonotype with many counts. The V gene is TRBV20-1, the J gene TRBJ2-1; 10 bases are a match to TRBD2. The V and J ends lost 5 bases and 14 bases, in that order; junction bases with no gene match: 18. The CDR3 sequence is 15 residues long. Germline values: CDR1 DFQATT, CDR2 SNEGSKA (reference sequence). This CDR3 reads CSAGTMGLAHQKEFF. CDR3 DNA sequence: TGCAGTGCTGGTACAATGGGACTAGCGCACCAGAAGGAGTTCTTC.

This clonotype was counted between two and nine times. The J gene is TRBJ1-5, the V gene TRBV12-3 or TRBV12-4; 10 nucleotides match TRBD1. Trimming cost V 6 bases and J 6 bases; bases outside gene matches: 8. This CDR3 region has 15 residues. CDR3 DNA sequence: TGTGCCAGCAGCCCGGGGACAGGGGATGTTCAGCCCCAGCATTTT. The encoded protein is CASSPGTGDVQPQHF.